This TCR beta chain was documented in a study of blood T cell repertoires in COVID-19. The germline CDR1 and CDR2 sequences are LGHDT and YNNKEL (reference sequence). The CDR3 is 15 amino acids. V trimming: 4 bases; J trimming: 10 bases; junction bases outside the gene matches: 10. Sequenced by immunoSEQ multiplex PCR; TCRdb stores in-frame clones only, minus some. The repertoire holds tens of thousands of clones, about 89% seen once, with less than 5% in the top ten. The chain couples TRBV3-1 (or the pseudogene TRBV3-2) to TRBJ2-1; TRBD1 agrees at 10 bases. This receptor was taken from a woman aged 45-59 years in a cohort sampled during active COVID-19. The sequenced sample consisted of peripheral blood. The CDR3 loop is CASSPGTGVSEEQFF. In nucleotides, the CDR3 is TGTGCCAGCAGCCCCGGGACAGGGGTTTCGGAAGAGCAGTTCTTC.